The subject of this entry is one T cell receptor (beta chain). Germline V CDR1 and CDR2: LNHDA, SQIVND (reference sequence). Trimming shortened V by 4 bases and J by 5 bases, and 6 bases separated the two germline ends. The CDR3 has 12 residues. The library was built from around 400 ng RNA with molecular barcoded adaptors for alpha/delta and beta/gamma chains. Each CDR3 protein is one row after TCRdb ran MiXCR on the reads. The sample lists 75,000 to 95,000 distinct CDR3 sequences, 20% to 25% seen once, with 10% to 12% in the top ten. This sample is part of a study of read filtering for tumor transcriptome and immune sequencing.

Source material: a population of CD138-negative cells sorted from bone marrow. This chain uses TRBV19 with TRBJ1-5, with no clear D. This sequence originates from a donor aged 40 or over with multiple myeloma. The CDR3 nucleotides read TGTGCCAGTAGTAATCTTCATCAGCCCCAGCATTTT. It encodes CASSNLHQPQHF. The full variable domain, with the rest looked up from reference TRBV19 and TRBJ1-5, is DGGITQSPKYLFRKEGQNVTLSCEQNLNHDAMYWYRQDPGQGLRLIYYSQIVNDFQKGDIAEGYSVSREKKESFPLTVTSAQKNPTAFYLCASSNLHQPQHFGDGTRLSIL.